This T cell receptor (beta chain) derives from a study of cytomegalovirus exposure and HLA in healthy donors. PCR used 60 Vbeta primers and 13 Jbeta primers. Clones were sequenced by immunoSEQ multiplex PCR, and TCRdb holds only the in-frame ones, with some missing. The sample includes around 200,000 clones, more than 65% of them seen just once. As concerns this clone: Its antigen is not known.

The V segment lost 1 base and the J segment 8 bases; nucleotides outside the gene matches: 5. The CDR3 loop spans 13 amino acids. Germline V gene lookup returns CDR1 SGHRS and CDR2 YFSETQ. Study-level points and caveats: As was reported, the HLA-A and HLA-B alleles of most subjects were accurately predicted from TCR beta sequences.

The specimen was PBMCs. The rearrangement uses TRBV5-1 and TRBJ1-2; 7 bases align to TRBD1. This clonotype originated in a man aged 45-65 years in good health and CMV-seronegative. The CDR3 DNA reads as TGCGCCAGCAGCTTGACAGGGGAGTTCGGCTACACCTTC. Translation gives CASSLTGEFGYTF.